Presented here are 13 T cell receptor beta chains from one specimen sequenced in a study of cytomegalovirus exposure and HLA in healthy donors. Researchers ran the PCR with 60 Vbeta and 13 Jbeta primers. Profiling relied on immunoSEQ multiplex PCR, and the TCRdb table lists in-frame clones only, not all of them. The sample contains about 130,000 clones, just under 75% of which appear only once. The specimen sequenced was PBMCs. The receptors shown here come from a man between 40 and 49 years old in good health and CMV-seropositive.

The CDR3 sequence is CASTGQGYEQYF. CDR3 nucleotides: TGTGCCAGCACTGGACAGGGCTACGAGCAGTACTTC. The chain uses TRBV6-5 and TRBJ2-7, with TRBD1 matching over 8 bases. The CDR3 spans 12 residues. J was trimmed by 3 bases and V by 7 bases; bases with no gene match: 2. Looked up from germline, CDR1 is MNHEY and CDR2 is SVGAGI.

This rearrangement joins TRBV9 to TRBJ2-1; 10 nucleotides line up with TRBD2. V shed 4 bases and J 4 bases; nucleotides not matched to a gene: 8. Germline lookup yields CDR1 SGDLS and CDR2 YYNGEE. This CDR3 is 16 amino acids long. Here the CDR3 DNA reads TGTGCCAGCAGCCCTCGGACTAGCGGACCATACAATGAGCAGTTCTTC. Translation: CASSPRTSGPYNEQFF.

This sequence joins TRBV27 and TRBJ1-1, with D hard to call. The germline gives CDR1 MNHEY, CDR2 SMNVEV (reference sequence). The CDR3 totals 13 residues. V was trimmed by 4 bases and J by 3 bases, leaving 9 bases between them. The DNA of the CDR3 is TGTGCCAGCAGTTCCCTCAGGTACACTGAAGCTTTCTTT. Residues: CASSSLRYTEAFF.

This clone was seen just once. The J gene is TRBJ2-1, the V gene TRBV7-9; 15 bases are shared with TRBD2. The CDR3 is 16 amino acids. Per the germline V gene, CDR1 is SEHNR and CDR2 is FQNEAQ (reference sequence). The trim removed 5 bases at V and 10 bases at J, leaving 9 bases unmatched. The CDR3 nucleotides are TGTGCCAGCAGCCAAGGGACTAGCGGGGGGAAGTTGGAGCAGTTCTTC. Translated: CASSQGTSGGKLEQFF.

The V call is TRBV5-1, the J call TRBJ1-1; the match to TRBD1 covers 8 bases. Per germline, CDR1 SGHRS and CDR2 YFSETQ. J lost 7 bases, V lost 0 bases, and 8 bases had no gene match. The CDR3 is 15 amino acids. CDR3 sequence: CASSLEQGDWDEAFF. CDR3 nucleotide sequence: TGCGCCAGCAGCTTGGAACAGGGGGATTGGGATGAAGCTTTCTTT.

The V call is TRBV5-1, the J call TRBJ2-5; perhaps TRBD1 as D (5 bases). This CDR3 comprises 14 residues. Germline values: CDR1 SGHRS, CDR2 YFSETQ. V lost 4 bases, J lost 6 bases, and 16 bases lay in between. DNA of the CDR3: TGCGCCAGCAGCAGCATGGGGCAGGGCCAGACCCAGTACTTC. Its protein product is CASSSMGQGQTQYF.

The chain has TRBV30 and TRBJ1-2; the match to TRBD1 covers 7 bases. From germline, CDR1 is GTSNPN and CDR2 SVGIG (reference sequence). Trimming took 1 base from V and 8 from J; bases not matched to a gene: 7. The CDR3 loop spans 13 amino acids. CDR3 nucleotides: TGTGCCTGGAGTGCTACAGGGGCAGGGGGCTACACCTTC. Amino acids: CAWSATGAGGYTF.

The chain employs TRBV30 and TRBJ1-5; weak D call: TRBD1 (6 bases). The CDR3 length is 15 residues. V dropped 0 bases and J dropped 0 bases, with 9 bases sitting between them. Germline V gene sequence: CDR1 GTSNPN, CDR2 SVGIG (reference sequence). CDR3 coding DNA: TGTGCCTGGAGTGTACAGGGTGTTAGCAATCAGCCCCAGCATTTT. Protein sequence: CAWSVQGVSNQPQHF.

J is TRBJ2-4 and V is TRBV28; D call uncertain. The CDR3 spans 14 residues. The germline CDR1 and CDR2 sequences are MDHEN and SYDVKM. V lost 7 bases and J lost 2, with 12 bases in between. CDR3 loop: CASKSSSTKNIQYF. In DNA form, the CDR3 reads TGTGCCAGCAAGAGTTCTTCGACCAAAAACATTCAGTACTTC. Combining the CDR3 with reference TRBV28 and TRBJ2-4 gives the whole variable domain DVKVTQSSRYLVKRTGEKVFLECVQDMDHENMFWYRQDPGLGLRLIYFSYDVKMKEKGDIPEGYSVSREKKERFSLILESASTNQTSMYLCASKSSSTKNIQYFGAGTRLSVL.

The chain is built from TRBV2 and TRBJ1-6, with TRBD1 as a possible D gene (5 bases). This CDR3 region has 14 residues. Germline V CDR1 and CDR2: SNHLY, FYNNEI. V lost 8 bases, J lost 7 bases, and 15 bases lay in between. Written as DNA, the CDR3 is TGTGCCAGCGGGGGGGACGCAAGAAATTCACCCCTCCACTTT. This encodes CASGGDARNSPLHF.

V gene TRBV5-1 combines with J gene TRBJ1-1, with TRBD1 as a possible D gene (6 bases). The germline V gene encodes CDR1 SGHRS and CDR2 YFSETQ. The CDR3 is made up of 16 amino acids. Trimming took 0 bases from V and 5 from J, leaving 17 bases between them. The CDR3 loop reads CASSLDEKGDWTEAFF. The DNA for the CDR3 is TGCGCCAGCAGCTTGGATGAGAAGGGGGATTGGACTGAAGCTTTCTTT.

Concerning this clone: A junction end diverges from the germline sequence, so it may reflect a read error. The chain carries TRBV28 and TRBJ1-1; unclear D gene. Germline CDR1 is MDHEN and CDR2 is SYDVKM. The CDR3 length is 14 residues. For the CDR3, the DNA is TGTGCCAGCAGTAGCTTCGGAGGGAACGCTGAAGCTTTCTTT. It translates to CASSSFGGNAEAFF.

This sequence joins TRBV15 and TRBJ2-4; D is uncertain. V shed 5 bases and J shed 6 bases, with 8 bases lying between them. This CDR3 has 12 amino acids. CDR1 LNHNV and CDR2 YYDKDF come from the germline V gene (reference sequence). CDR3 nucleotides: TGTGCCACCAGCTATCCGGGAAACATTCAGTACTTC. Encoded protein: CATSYPGNIQYF.